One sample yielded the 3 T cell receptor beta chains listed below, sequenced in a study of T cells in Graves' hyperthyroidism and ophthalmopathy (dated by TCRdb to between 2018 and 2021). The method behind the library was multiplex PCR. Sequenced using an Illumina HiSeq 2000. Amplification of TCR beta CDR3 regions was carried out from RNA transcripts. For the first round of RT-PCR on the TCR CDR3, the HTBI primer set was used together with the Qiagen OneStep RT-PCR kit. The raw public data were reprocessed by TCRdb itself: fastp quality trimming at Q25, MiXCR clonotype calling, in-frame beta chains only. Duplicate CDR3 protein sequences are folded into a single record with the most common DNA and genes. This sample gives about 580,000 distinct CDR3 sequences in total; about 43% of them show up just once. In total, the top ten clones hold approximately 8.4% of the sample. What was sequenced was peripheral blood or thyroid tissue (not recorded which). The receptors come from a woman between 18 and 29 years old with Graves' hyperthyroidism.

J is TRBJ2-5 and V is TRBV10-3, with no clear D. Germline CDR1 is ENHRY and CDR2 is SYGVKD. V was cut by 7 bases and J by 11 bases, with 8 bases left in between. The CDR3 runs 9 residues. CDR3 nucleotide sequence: TGTGCCATCAAAGAGGAACAGTACTTC. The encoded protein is CAIKEEQYF.

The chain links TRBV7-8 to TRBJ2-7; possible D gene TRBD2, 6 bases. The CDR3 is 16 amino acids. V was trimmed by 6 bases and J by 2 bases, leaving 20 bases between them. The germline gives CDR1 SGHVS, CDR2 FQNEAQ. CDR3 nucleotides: TGTGCCAGCAGTTCCCTTTCTGCGGGGCGGACCTACGAGCAGTACTTC. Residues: CASSSLSAGRTYEQYF.

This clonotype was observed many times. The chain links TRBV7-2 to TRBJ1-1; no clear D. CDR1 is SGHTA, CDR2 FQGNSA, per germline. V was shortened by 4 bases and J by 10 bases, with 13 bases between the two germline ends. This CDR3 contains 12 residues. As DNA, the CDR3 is TGTGCCAGCAGCTCCCCAAGGCGAGGAGCTTTCTTT. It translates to CASSSPRRGAFF.